The rows below give T cell receptor beta chains drawn from one sample of a study of response to subunit inactivated influenza vaccine. One entry per CDR3 protein results from TCRdb running MiXCR on the RT-PCR reads. The repertoire has hundreds of thousands of distinct CDR3 sequences, around 13% of them found once; the top ten carry roughly 7.6%. Specimen: PBMCs from blood, collected approximately 15 days before vaccination. These receptors were collected from a man aged 45-65 years who received an inactivated influenza vaccine. Each CDR3 is given with its conserved first and last residue.

V	J	CDR3
TRBV4-3	TRBJ1-2	CASSQDQGTYGYTF
TRBV20-1	TRBJ2-3	CSARPLRGVNTDTQYF
TRBV29-1	TRBJ2-5	CSVLIGAAGETQYF
TRBV3-1	TRBJ2-2	CASSQDLWQRNTGELFF
TRBV7-2	TRBJ1-3	CASSLATGAGNTIYF
TRBV24-1	TRBJ1-2	CATSDFGLNYGYTF
TRBV4-2	TRBJ2-1	CASSPLAGGPGEQFF
TRBV11-2	TRBJ2-1	CASGPIYNEQFF
TRBV10-1	TRBJ1-1	CASSEPRGLAFF
TRBV11-2	TRBJ2-1	CSSSLGAGGPLINEQFF
TRBV20-1	TRBJ1-2	CSARPTNYGYTF
TRBV28	TRBJ2-5	CASSPASRGETQYF
TRBV19	TRBJ1-4	CASRSTGSNEKLFF
TRBV7-6	TRBJ2-5	CASSAQFQETQYF
TRBV28	TRBJ2-2	CASSPLVPSNTGELFF
TRBV4-1	TRBJ2-2	CASSQRRGANTGELFF
TRBV4-3	TRBJ2-5	CASSPNWGETQYF
TRBV20-1	TRBJ1-2	CSARDLGRPNYGYTF
TRBV20-1	TRBJ2-3	CSARGPRDGLDTQYF
TRBV10-3	TRBJ2-1	CAISDPPDNEQFF
TRBV12-3/TRBV12-4	TRBJ2-1	CASNSGTGYNEQFF
TRBV6-1	TRBJ2-1	CASNSGLAGSNEQFF
TRBV12-3/TRBV12-4	TRBJ2-1	CAVGVSSYNEQFF
TRBV20-1	TRBJ2-7	CSARRQGNYEQYF
TRBV19	TRBJ2-3	CASRDRNTDTQYF
TRBV11-2	TRBJ2-2	CASSLEGGRGRAELFF
TRBV9	TRBJ2-1	CASSLSGASSGGEQFF
TRBV7-2	TRBJ2-3	CASRGGPDTQYF
TRBV12-3/TRBV12-4	TRBJ2-1	CASSPSGISYNEQFF
TRBV3-1	TRBJ2-1	CASSQGNRWGDEQFF
TRBV3-1	TRBJ2-1	CASSLEGVEQFF
TRBV29-1	TRBJ2-2	CSVGSSWSAGELFF
TRBV20-1	TRBJ2-1	CSAGGTRGEQFF
TRBV30	TRBJ2-2	CAWSLMWGAGTGELFF
TRBV28	TRBJ1-4	CASSLDLGTHEKLFF
TRBV29-1	TRBJ2-7	CSVVSGRRFGAYEQYF
TRBV10-3	TRBJ2-3	CAISESPSGRGHTQYF
TRBV30	TRBJ2-7	CAWSVLDGYEQYF
TRBV3-2	TRBJ2-1	CASCQDGDRFSQLEQFF
TRBV5-1	TRBJ1-2	CASSLSTNYGYTF
TRBV10-3	TRBJ2-7	CAIRGQGASQYF
TRBV5-1	TRBJ2-1	CASAIAESSYNEQFF
TRBV28	TRBJ2-6	CASSPGTSITGANVLTF
TRBV20-1	TRBJ2-2	CSARDSPRTGELFF
TRBV5-1	TRBJ2-7	CASAPTETGEQYF
TRBV10-3	TRBJ2-2	CATTGTPLNTGELFF
TRBV18	TRBJ2-2	CASSPLPRGANTGELFF
TRBV15	TRBJ1-2	CATSENNYGYTF
TRBV5-1	TRBJ2-1	CASRGGGESSYNEQFF
TRBV12-3/TRBV12-4	TRBJ2-2	CASSPRDRATGELFF
TRBV7-2	TRBJ1-2	CASSLAAGVGYTF
TRBV6-2/TRBV6-3	TRBJ2-7	CASSPTAYEQYF
TRBV4-2	TRBJ1-6	CASSQDSPSRSSSPLHF
TRBV15	TRBJ1-1	CATSREEGKAFF
TRBV3-1	TRBJ1-6	CASSHYRDRGTSSPLHF